Listed here are 9 T cell receptor beta chains from one sample, sequenced in a study of metastatic and nonmetastatic thyroid tumors. All patients reached thyroid surgery having received no treatment beforehand. TCRdb reprocessed the PCR reads via MiXCR. The top ten clones hold 10% of a sample with 15,000 to 20,000 clones, under 35% of them seen once. The sequencing input was blood. The receptors come from a female donor with papillary thyroid cancer or a benign thyroid nodule (not recorded which). Some clones in this sample may be carry-over from other donors' samples.

This rearrangement joins TRBV4-1 to TRBJ2-5; D may be TRBD1 or TRBD2 (6 bases each). Germline CDR1 MGHRA, CDR2 YSYEKL. There are 16 residues in the CDR3. Trimming left V 7 bases short and J 5 bases short, with 23 bases between. CDR3 sequence (DNA): TGCGCCAGCACCGAGAGGGGGTTAGGGGGGCGTGAGACCCAGTACTTC. Translating gives CASTERGLGGRETQYF.

This clone was picked up many times. V is TRBV5-4 and J is TRBJ2-3; tentative D call: TRBD2 (6 bases). Germline V gives CDR1 SGHNT, CDR2 YYREEE (reference sequence). V lost 0 bases to trimming and J lost 1 base, with 9 bases between them. The CDR3 has 15 amino acids. The CDR3 DNA is TGTGCCAGCAGCTTGGGACTAGAACGCACAGATACGCAGTATTTT. This gives the protein CASSLGLERTDTQYF.

This clone was seen ten or more times. The chain has TRBV5-4 and TRBJ1-2, with 7 bases lining up with TRBD1. The CDR3 length is 16 residues. Germline values: CDR1 SGHNT, CDR2 YYREEE (reference sequence). V lost 4 bases, J lost 5 bases, and 14 bases stayed unmatched. The CDR3 protein is CASSRSAGTVIYGYTF. CDR3 in DNA: TGTGCCAGCAGCAGATCAGCCGGGACAGTAATATATGGCTACACCTTC.

This clone was found a few times. A much larger clone lies a single base off, so this may be a read error. The chain is built from TRBV29-1 and TRBJ1-4; the D is unclear. Germline CDR1 and CDR2: SQVTM and ANQGSEA. The CDR3 contains 14 residues. The DNA of the CDR3 is TGCAGCGTTGAGCTGGCAGGCACTAATGAAGAACTGTTTTTT. Its protein product is CSVELAGTNEELFF.

The gene calls are TRBV27 and TRBJ1-1; a weak D match, TRBD1 (6 bases). The germline gives CDR1 MNHEY, CDR2 SMNVEV (reference sequence). The V gene lost 6 bases and the J gene lost 6 bases, with 14 bases spanning the gap. This CDR3 comprises 13 residues. As DNA, the CDR3 is TGTGCCAGCAGGAACACCTACAGGGCTGAAGCTTTCTTT. It yields the protein CASRNTYRAEAFF.

The gene calls are TRBV6-1 and TRBJ2-7; 8 positions agree with TRBD1. The junction had 7 bases not matched to a gene; V was cut back by 6 bases and J by 3 bases. Germline V CDR1 and CDR2: MNHNS, SASEGT. The CDR3 is 14 amino acids. CDR3 region: CASRKGQGSYEQYF. The CDR3 DNA sequence: TGTGCCAGCAGGAAAGGACAGGGAAGCTACGAGCAGTACTTC.

This clone rates as medium-sized (0.01 to 0.1%). The rearrangement joins TRBV27 to TRBJ1-2; D ambiguous. Deletions cut 7 bases from V and 5 bases from J, with 14 bases between. This CDR3 region has 13 residues. Germline CDR1 and CDR2: MNHEY and SMNVEV (reference sequence). CDR3 DNA: TGTGCCAGCAAGGAAACCGGTTCATATGGCTACACCTTC. This sequence encodes CASKETGSYGYTF.

DNA for the CDR3: TGTGCCACCAGCCGCACCGGGACAGGCTACGAGCAGTACTTC. The encoded protein is CATSRTGTGYEQYF. The chain combines TRBV15 with TRBJ2-7; 8 bases are shared with TRBD1. CDR1 LNHNV and CDR2 YYDKDF come from the germline V gene (reference sequence). This CDR3 comprises 14 residues. Germline trimming cut 5 bases from V and 3 bases from J; bases unmatched to any gene: 6.

The chain employs TRBV7-2 and TRBJ2-7; possibly TRBD1 for D (6 bases). The CDR3 length is 15 residues. Germline V gives CDR1 SGHTA, CDR2 FQGNSA. V lost 1 base and J lost 0, with 10 bases in between. CDR3 sequence (DNA): TGTGCCAGCAGCTTAGGAGCAGGGGACTCCTACGAGCAGTACTTC. This codes for CASSLGAGDSYEQYF.